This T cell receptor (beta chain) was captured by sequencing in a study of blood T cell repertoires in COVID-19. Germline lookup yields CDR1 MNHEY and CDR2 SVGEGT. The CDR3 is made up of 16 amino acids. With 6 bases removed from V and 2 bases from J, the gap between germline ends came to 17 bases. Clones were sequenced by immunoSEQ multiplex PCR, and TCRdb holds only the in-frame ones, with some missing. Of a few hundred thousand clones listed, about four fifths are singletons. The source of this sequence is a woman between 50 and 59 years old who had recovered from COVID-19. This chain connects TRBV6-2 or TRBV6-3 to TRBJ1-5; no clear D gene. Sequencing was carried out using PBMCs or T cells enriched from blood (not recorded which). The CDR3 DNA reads TGTGCCAGCAGCCTCTTTCCCCCCCCAGGCAATCAGCCCCAGCATTTT. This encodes CASSLFPPPGNQPQHF.